This T cell receptor (beta chain) appears in the sequencing data of a study of cytomegalovirus exposure and HLA in healthy donors. The ends lost 4 bases at V and 3 bases at J; junction bases unmatched: 8. CDR3 length equals 17 residues. CDR1 and CDR2 from the germline V gene are SGHRS and YFSETQ. Remarks on this clone: No antigen is known for it.

This PCR relied on a set of 60 Vbeta primers and 13 Jbeta primers. Profiling relied on immunoSEQ multiplex PCR, and the TCRdb table lists in-frame clones only, not all of them. Of 150,000 to 160,000 clones listed, around three quarters were seen once; the top ten hold roughly 4%. Study results and caveats: Analyzed later, association rates of TCRs varied across HLA loci, with DRB1 most and HLA-C fewest. Among TCR beta chains of equal frequency, HLA-associated ones were more clonally expanded in a later analysis. TCR beta sequences reportedly predicted the HLA-A and HLA-B alleles of most subjects accurately.

The clonotype was recovered from a middle-aged woman in good health and CMV-seronegative. The V call is TRBV5-1, the J call TRBJ2-2; 11 bases line up with TRBD1. The sequenced sample was PBMCs. CDR3 sequence (DNA): TGCGCCAGCAGCCCAGATCCGGACAGGGGGCACACCGGGGAGCTGTTTTTT. Its translation: CASSPDPDRGHTGELFF.